This TCR beta chain emerged from a study of blood T cell repertoires in COVID-19. Study as a whole: Italy, Spain and the United States were the sources of the convalescent and acute COVID-19 samples. PBMCs, B-cell-depleted T cells, or T cells were the source of the cDNA or gDNA that made up the material.

Between the trimmed V and J ends, which lost 9 bases and 3 bases, there was a span of 12 bases. This CDR3 contains 13 residues. Germline assignment: CDR1 KGHDR and CDR2 SFDVKD. In the source study's methods: By means of reference gene primer amplification, nucleated cell counts were estimated. Assay: immunoSEQ multiplex PCR; the TCRdb copy retains only in-frame clones and omits some. V and J calls and clone size are as listed in that table; D and trimming were resolved from the DNA. Found here are approximately 69,000 clones, under 85% of them singletons; the top ten hold 15% to 20%. The clonotype originates from a man aged 60-69 years with acute or convalescent COVID-19. The V and J genes are TRBV24-1 and TRBJ2-3; D perhaps matches TRBD2 (6 bases). Sample: peripheral blood. The CDR3 nucleotides are TGTGCCACCGGAAGGGAGGTGACAGATACGCAGTATTTT. Translated: CATGREVTDTQYF.